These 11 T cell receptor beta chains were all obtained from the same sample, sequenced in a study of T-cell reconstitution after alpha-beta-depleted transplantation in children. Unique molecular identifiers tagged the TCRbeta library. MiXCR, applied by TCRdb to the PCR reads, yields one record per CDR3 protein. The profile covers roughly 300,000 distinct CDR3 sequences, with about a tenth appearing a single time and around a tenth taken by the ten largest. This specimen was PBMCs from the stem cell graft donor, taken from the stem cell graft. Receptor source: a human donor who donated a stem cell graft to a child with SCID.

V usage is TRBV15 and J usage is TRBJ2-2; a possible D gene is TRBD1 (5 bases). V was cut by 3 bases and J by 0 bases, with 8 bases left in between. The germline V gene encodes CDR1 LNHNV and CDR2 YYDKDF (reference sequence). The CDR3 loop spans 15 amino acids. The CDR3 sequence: CATSRSTANTGELFF. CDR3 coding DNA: TGTGCCACCAGCAGGTCGACAGCGAACACCGGGGAGCTGTTTTTT.

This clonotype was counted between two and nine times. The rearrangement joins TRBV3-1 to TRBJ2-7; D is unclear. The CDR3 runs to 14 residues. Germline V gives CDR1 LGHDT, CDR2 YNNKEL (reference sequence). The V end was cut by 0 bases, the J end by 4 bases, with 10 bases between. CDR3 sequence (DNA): TGTGCCAGCAGCCAAGAATATGGGTATTACGAGCAGTACTTC. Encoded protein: CASSQEYGYYEQYF.

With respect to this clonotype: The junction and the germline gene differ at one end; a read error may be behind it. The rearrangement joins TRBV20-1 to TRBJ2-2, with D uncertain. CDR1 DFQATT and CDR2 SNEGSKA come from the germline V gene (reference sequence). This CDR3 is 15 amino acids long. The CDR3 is CSASSGSRNTWELFF. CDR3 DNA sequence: TGCAGTGCTAGTTCTGGGTCAAGGAACACCTGGGAGCTGTTTTTT.

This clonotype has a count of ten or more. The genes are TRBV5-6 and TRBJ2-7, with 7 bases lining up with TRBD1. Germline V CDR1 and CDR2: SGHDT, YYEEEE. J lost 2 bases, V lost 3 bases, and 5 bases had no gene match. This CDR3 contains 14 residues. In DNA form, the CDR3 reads TGTGCCAGCAGCTCGACAGGGTATGCCTACGAGCAGTACTTC. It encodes CASSSTGYAYEQYF.

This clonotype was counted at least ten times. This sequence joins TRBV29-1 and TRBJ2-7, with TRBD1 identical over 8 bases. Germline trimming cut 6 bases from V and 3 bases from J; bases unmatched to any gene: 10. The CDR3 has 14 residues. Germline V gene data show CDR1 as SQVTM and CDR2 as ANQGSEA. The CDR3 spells CSVTPGGAYYEQYF. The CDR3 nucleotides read TGCAGCGTCACTCCAGGGGGCGCTTACTACGAGCAGTACTTC.

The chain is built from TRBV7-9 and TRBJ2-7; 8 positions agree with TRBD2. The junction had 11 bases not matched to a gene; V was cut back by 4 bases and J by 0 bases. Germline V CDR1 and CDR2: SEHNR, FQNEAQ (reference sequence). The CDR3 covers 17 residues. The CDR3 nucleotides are TGTGCCAGCAGCTCAACAACGGGGGGGCTCAGCTCCTACGAGCAGTACTTC. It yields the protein CASSSTTGGLSSYEQYF.

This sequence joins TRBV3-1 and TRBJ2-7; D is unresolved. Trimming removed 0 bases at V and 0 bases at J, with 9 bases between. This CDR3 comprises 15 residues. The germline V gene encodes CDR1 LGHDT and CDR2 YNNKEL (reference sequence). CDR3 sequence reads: CASSQDPVSSYEQYF. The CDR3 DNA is TGTGCCAGCAGCCAAGATCCGGTGAGCTCCTACGAGCAGTACTTC.

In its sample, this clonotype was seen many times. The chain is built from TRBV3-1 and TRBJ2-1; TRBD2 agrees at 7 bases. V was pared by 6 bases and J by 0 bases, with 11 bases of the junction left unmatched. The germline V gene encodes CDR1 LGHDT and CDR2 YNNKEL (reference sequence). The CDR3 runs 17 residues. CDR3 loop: CASRPRVSGDSYNEQFF. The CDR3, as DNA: TGTGCCAGCAGGCCACGAGTCAGCGGGGACTCCTACAATGAGCAGTTCTTC.

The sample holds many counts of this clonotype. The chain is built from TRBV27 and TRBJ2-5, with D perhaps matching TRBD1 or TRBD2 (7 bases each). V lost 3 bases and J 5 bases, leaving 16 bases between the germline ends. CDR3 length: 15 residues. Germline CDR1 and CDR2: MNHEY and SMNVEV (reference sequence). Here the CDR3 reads CASSLTQGGRETQYF. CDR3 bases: TGTGCCAGCAGTTTGACCCAGGGGGGGAGGGAGACCCAGTACTTC.

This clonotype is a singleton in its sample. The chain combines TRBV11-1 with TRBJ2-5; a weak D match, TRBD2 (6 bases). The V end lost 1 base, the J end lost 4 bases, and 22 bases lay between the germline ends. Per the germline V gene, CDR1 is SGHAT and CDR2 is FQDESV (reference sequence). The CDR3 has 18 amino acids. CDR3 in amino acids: CASSLGRAAFVPGETQYF. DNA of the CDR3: TGTGCCAGCAGCTTAGGGAGGGCAGCCTTCGTCCCCGGAGAGACCCAGTACTTC.

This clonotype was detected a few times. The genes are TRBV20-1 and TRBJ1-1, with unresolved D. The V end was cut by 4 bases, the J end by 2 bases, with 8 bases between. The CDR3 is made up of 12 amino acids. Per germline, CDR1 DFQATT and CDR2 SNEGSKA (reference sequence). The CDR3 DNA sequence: TGCAGTGCTACCCTCGAAAACACTGAAGCTTTCTTT. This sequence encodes CSATLENTEAFF.